The 27 T cell receptor beta chains given below trace back to one sample, sequenced in a study of beta chain features in type 1 diabetes. Study-level findings and limits: Shortening of TCRB CDR3s, moderate but significant, appeared in all four CD4+ subsets of Type 1 diabetes patients.

What these receptors recognize is not known. The entirety of the isolated RNA underwent reverse transcription, so expressed TCRB transcripts were sequenced. The data were produced by immunoSEQ multiplex PCR, yet TCRdb's version contains in-frame clones alone and is incomplete. The top ten clones hold 1.4% to 1.5% of a sample with 50,000 or so clones, roughly 39% of them seen once. The specimen was Tregs from blood. Source of these receptors: a man aged 25-40 years with type 1 diabetes.

Only a few counts were recorded for this clone. The rearrangement uses TRBV5-1 and TRBJ2-3; possibly TRBD2 for D (6 bases). The CDR3 is 16 residues long. Germline CDR1 and CDR2: SGHRS and YFSETQ. Between the trimmed V and J ends, which lost 9 bases and 2 bases, there was a span of 22 bases. The CDR3 is CATTGDPKGDTDTQYF. The CDR3 nucleotides read TGCGCCACCACGGGGGACCCAAAGGGAGACACAGATACGCAGTATTTT. The full variable domain, with the rest looked up from reference TRBV5-1 and TRBJ2-3, is KAGVTQTPRYLIKTRGQQVTLSCSPISGHRSVSWYQQTPGQGLQFLFEYFSETQRNKGNFPGRFSGRQFSNSRSEMNVSTLELGDSALYLCATTGDPKGDTDTQYFGPGTRLTVL.

This clone was seen only a few times. The J gene is TRBJ1-4, the V gene TRBV29-1; the match to TRBD1 covers 7 bases. J gave up 5 bases and V 6 bases, and 9 bases lay outside the gene matches. Germline V gene sequence: CDR1 SQVTM, CDR2 ANQGSEA. This CDR3 has 14 residues. The CDR3 region is CSVAIQGKNEKLFF. The CDR3, as DNA: TGCAGCGTCGCCATACAGGGGAAGAATGAAAAACTGTTTTTT.

The chain carries TRBV18 and TRBJ1-5; D remains ambiguous. CDR1 and CDR2 (germline): KGHSH, LQKENI. Trimming shortened V by 5 bases and J by 0 bases, and 8 bases separated the two germline ends. The length of the CDR3 is 14 residues. CDR3 protein: CASSAGNSNQPQHF. The CDR3 DNA reads as TGTGCCAGCTCAGCCGGGAATAGCAATCAGCCCCAGCATTTT.

This sequence joins TRBV6-5 and TRBJ2-7; 8 bases map to TRBD2. After removal of 5 bases from V and 5 bases from J, the junction contained 5 bases not matched to a gene. This CDR3 region has 13 residues. Germline assignment: CDR1 MNHEY and CDR2 SVGAGI. For the CDR3, the DNA is TGTGCCAGCAGTCCTCCGGGAGGGGACGAGCAGTACTTC. Its translation: CASSPPGGDEQYF.

In this sample, this clone turned up a few times. The rearrangement links TRBV18 to TRBJ1-5, with unresolved D. CDR1 KGHSH and CDR2 LQKENI come from the germline V gene. Trimming took 2 bases from V and 2 from J, leaving 7 bases between them. This CDR3 comprises 14 residues. The CDR3 here is CASSPDSGNQPQHF. Here the CDR3 DNA reads TGTGCCAGCTCACCAGACTCCGGCAATCAGCCCCAGCATTTT. The full variable domain, in which reference TRBV18 and TRBJ1-5 provide the parts outside the CDR3, is NAGVMQNPRHLVRRRGQEARLRCSPMKGHSHVYWYRQLPEEGLKFMVYLQKENIIDESGMPKERFSAEFPKEGPSILRIQQVVRGDSAAYFCASSPDSGNQPQHFGDGTRLSIL.

The chain is built from TRBV28 and TRBJ2-5, with TRBD1 identical over 9 bases. The DNA end favors TRBJ2-7, so the J call may be wrong. The CDR3 sequence is 13 residues long. CDR1 and CDR2 (germline): MDHEN, SYDVKM. CDR3 nucleotides: TGTGCCAGCACCGGACAGGGGAGTCGCGAGCAGTACTTC. The encoded protein is CASTGQGSREQYF.

In this sample, this clone turned up many times. V usage is TRBV7-9 and J usage is TRBJ2-3, with 7 bases aligning to TRBD2. The CDR3 runs 14 residues. V lost 4 bases to trimming and J lost 4 bases; unmatched junction nucleotides: 5. Germline V gives CDR1 SEHNR, CDR2 FQNEAQ (reference sequence). In DNA form, the CDR3 reads TGTGCCAGCAGCTATTGGACTAGTGCAGATACGCAGTATTTT. Encoded protein: CASSYWTSADTQYF.

The chain is built from TRBV6-1 and TRBJ1-5, with D possibly being TRBD1 (5 bases). Looked up from germline, CDR1 is MNHNS and CDR2 is SASEGT. V was cut by 2 bases and J by 3 bases, with 11 bases left in between. The length of the CDR3 is 15 residues. The CDR3 nucleotides read TGTGCCAGCAGTGAACAAAGGGGTCCCAATCAGCCCCAGCATTTT. Residues: CASSEQRGPNQPQHF.

This clone was detected a few times. The chain combines TRBV19 with TRBJ1-1; no reliable D call. Germline V CDR1 and CDR2: LNHDA, SQIVND (reference sequence). The V end was cut by 1 base, the J end by 6 bases, with 9 bases between. This CDR3 has 13 residues. The CDR3: CASSIVQQAEAFF. DNA of the CDR3: TGTGCCAGTAGTATAGTCCAGCAGGCTGAAGCTTTCTTT.

This chain links TRBV29-1 with TRBJ1-5; 9 positions match TRBD1. The CDR3 sequence is 13 residues long. Germline V gene lookup returns CDR1 SQVTM and CDR2 ANQGSEA. J lost 11 bases, V lost 3 bases, and 8 bases had no gene match. As DNA, the CDR3 is TGCAGCGTTGATCTGGGACAGGGAGAGGCCCAGCATTTT. Translating gives CSVDLGQGEAQHF.

The rearrangement links TRBV7-9 to TRBJ2-5, with D possibly TRBD1 on 7 matching bases. CDR1 SEHNR and CDR2 FQNEAQ come from the germline V gene (reference sequence). The CDR3 covers 16 residues. Trimming removed 0 bases from V and 6 bases from J, with 17 bases in between. CDR3 in DNA: TGTGCCAGCAGCTTAGCCCCCGCCGCGGGACAGCAGACCCAGTACTTC. This translates into CASSLAPAAGQQTQYF.

The rearrangement joins TRBV18 to TRBJ1-2, with D hard to call. The CDR3 totals 12 residues. Trimming took 5 bases from V and 1 from J, leaving 5 bases between them. Germline assignment: CDR1 KGHSH and CDR2 LQKENI. The CDR3 DNA reads as TGTGCCAGCTCAAGCCTTAACTATGGCTACACCTTC. It encodes CASSSLNYGYTF.

The chain combines TRBV18 with TRBJ2-7; D is uncertain. The CDR3 covers 15 residues. Trimming left V 3 bases short and J 0 bases short, with 12 bases between. Germline lookup yields CDR1 KGHSH and CDR2 LQKENI. The CDR3 loop reads CASSPAQASSYEQYF. Here the CDR3 DNA reads TGTGCCAGCTCACCGGCTCAGGCGAGCTCCTACGAGCAGTACTTC.

This clone was picked up many times. The chain is built from TRBV28 and TRBJ2-1; D may be TRBD2 (6 bases). Trimming shortened V by 6 bases and J by 2 bases, and 8 bases separated the two germline ends. CDR1 and CDR2 from the germline V gene are MDHEN and SYDVKM. The CDR3 runs to 13 residues. CDR3 DNA sequence: TGTGCCAGCAGCCGGGAGACCTACAATGAGCAGTTCTTC. This gives the protein CASSRETYNEQFF.

The chain employs TRBV5-1 and TRBJ1-1; weak D call: TRBD1 (5 bases). V lost 4 bases and J lost 1, with 14 bases in between. CDR3 length equals 15 residues. Germline CDR1 SGHRS, CDR2 YFSETQ. CDR3 protein: CASSDLRDWNTEAFF. CDR3 coding DNA: TGCGCCAGCAGCGACCTCCGGGACTGGAACACTGAAGCTTTCTTT. Complete variable domain (other parts from reference TRBV5-1 and TRBJ1-1): KAGVTQTPRYLIKTRGQQVTLSCSPISGHRSVSWYQQTPGQGLQFLFEYFSETQRNKGNFPGRFSGRQFSNSRSEMNVSTLELGDSALYLCASSDLRDWNTEAFFGQGTRLTVV.

This chain links TRBV18 with TRBJ1-6, with D tentatively TRBD1 (5 bases). Germline CDR1 reads KGHSH; CDR2 reads LQKENI. The CDR3 is made up of 14 amino acids. Trimming pared 3 bases from V and 10 bases from J, leaving 13 bases between. CDR3 in amino acids: CASSPGREASPLHF. In DNA form, the CDR3 reads TGTGCCAGCTCACCTGGCAGGGAAGCGTCACCCCTCCACTTT.

V is TRBV6-5 and J is TRBJ1-1; D possibly corresponds to TRBD1 (6 bases). V was pared by 4 bases and J by 5 bases, with 17 bases between. The CDR3 runs to 15 residues. Germline CDR1 and CDR2: MNHEY and SVGAGI. DNA for the CDR3: TGTGCCAGCAGTTTATTTGGGCAGGGGACGACTGAAGCTTTCTTT. This encodes CASSLFGQGTTEAFF.

The rearrangement links TRBV6-1 to TRBJ2-1; D ambiguous. The CDR3 length is 15 residues. The V gene's germline CDR1 is MNHNS and CDR2 SASEGT. The germline V and J ends were trimmed by 4 bases and 1 base, with 11 bases remaining between them. DNA of the CDR3: TGTGCCAGCAGTGCTTCTACTACGTCCTACAATGAGCAGTTCTTC. It codes for CASSASTTSYNEQFF.

This clone was seen a few times. J is TRBJ1-2 and V is TRBV6-5; 8 bases are a match to TRBD1. The CDR3 has 13 residues. V lost 5 bases and J lost 7; bases outside the gene matches: 6. Looked up from germline, CDR1 is MNHEY and CDR2 is SVGAGI. The CDR3 DNA is TGTGCCAGCAGTGTGAATCAGGGGGCTGGCTACACCTTC. It translates to CASSVNQGAGYTF.

This clone showed up just a few times. The V and J genes are TRBV27 and TRBJ2-6; 10 bases align to TRBD1. The CDR3 is made up of 17 amino acids. Germline values: CDR1 MNHEY, CDR2 SMNVEV (reference sequence). V trimming: 5 bases; J trimming: 2 bases; junction bases outside the gene matches: 6. In nucleotides, the CDR3 is TGTGCCAGCAGTCGGGCGACAGGGGGCACTGGGGCCAACGTCCTGACTTTC. This codes for CASSRATGGTGANVLTF.

This chain joins TRBV4-3 and TRBJ1-4; D gene unclear. CDR1 and CDR2 from the germline V gene are LGHNA and YSLEER. This CDR3 contains 15 residues. V shed 4 bases and J shed 3 bases, with 12 bases lying between them. Here the CDR3 DNA reads TGCGCCAGCAGCCCCCTGAGGGCGGCTAATGAAAAACTGTTTTTT. Protein: CASSPLRAANEKLFF.

The chain links TRBV7-9 to TRBJ2-5, with D possibly TRBD1 on 6 matching bases. The CDR3 length is 16 residues. The germline V gene has CDR1 SEHNR and CDR2 FQNEAQ (reference sequence). V lost 2 bases to trimming and J lost 5 bases, with 18 bases between them. This CDR3 reads CASSLPEGHTGETQYF. The CDR3 nucleotides read TGTGCCAGCAGCTTACCCGAGGGACACACCGGCGAGACCCAGTACTTC. Using reference TRBV7-9 and TRBJ2-5 for the parts outside the CDR3, the full variable domain is DTGVSQNPRHKITKRGQNVTFRCDPISEHNRLYWYRQTLGQGPEFLTYFQNEAQLEKSRLLSDRFSAERPKGSFSTLEIQRTEQGDSAMYLCASSLPEGHTGETQYFGPGTRLLVL.

This clone was detected a few times. The chain has TRBV29-1 and TRBJ2-5, with D maybe TRBD1 (6 bases). This CDR3 is built from 12 residues. CDR1 and CDR2 from the germline V gene are SQVTM and ANQGSEA. The V gene lost 7 bases and the J gene lost 2 bases, with 11 bases spanning the gap. This CDR3 reads CSGGQIQETQYF. The CDR3 bases are TGCAGCGGAGGACAGATTCAAGAGACCCAGTACTTC.

This clone turned up a few times. The chain couples TRBV2 to TRBJ2-3; perhaps TRBD2 as D (6 bases). The CDR3 contains 13 residues. CDR1 and CDR2 (germline): SNHLY, FYNNEI. V lost 9 bases to trimming and J lost 2 bases, with 12 bases between them. CDR3 coding DNA: TGTGCCAGTAGAAGGGAGGCCACAGATACGCAGTATTTT. Translated: CASRREATDTQYF.

This clone was counted between two and nine times. This sequence joins TRBV7-3 and TRBJ2-1; 14 positions match TRBD2. CDR3 length: 15 amino acids. The trim removed 4 bases at V and 9 bases at J, leaving 5 bases unmatched. Germline CDR1 and CDR2: SGHTA and FQGTGA. The DNA of the CDR3 is TGTGCCAGCAGCTATTCCGGGACTAGCGGGAGTGAGCAGTTCTTC. Translated, it gives CASSYSGTSGSEQFF.

The chain carries TRBV19 and TRBJ1-4; possible D gene TRBD1, 5 bases. V was trimmed by 5 bases and J by 7 bases, leaving 8 bases between them. Looked up from germline, CDR1 is LNHDA and CDR2 is SQIVND (reference sequence). There are 12 residues in the CDR3. The CDR3: CASSRQGEKLFF. The CDR3 region has the DNA TGTGCCAGTAGTCGGCAGGGTGAAAAACTGTTTTTT.

In this sample, this clone turned up a few times. The chain combines TRBV11-2 with TRBJ2-2; D gene unclear. Trimming removed 1 base from V and 5 bases from J, with 5 bases in between. The germline V gene encodes CDR1 SGHAT and CDR2 FQNNGV. The CDR3 runs 13 residues. The CDR3 DNA follows: TGTGCCAGCAGCTTAGCTGAGACCGGGGAGCTGTTTTTT. It codes for CASSLAETGELFF.